Below are 29 T cell receptor beta chains sequenced from a single sample in a study of early T cells in non-severe SARS-CoV-2 infection. TCRdb re-called the 5' RACE reads with MiXCR, one entry per CDR3 protein. The repertoire holds about 31,000 distinct CDR3 sequences, with roughly 5.2% as singletons. What was sequenced was whole blood. These receptors all come from an adult who was a healthcare worker with PCR-confirmed SARS-CoV-2 infection or an uninfected control (not recorded which).

The chain couples TRBV5-1 to TRBJ1-2, with D possibly matching TRBD1 (6 bases). Germline loops: CDR1 SGHRS, CDR2 YFSETQ. The CDR3 has 15 amino acids. The ends were cut back, 5 bases at V and 8 bases at J, with 22 bases in the middle. CDR3 loop: CASRRDAGAYDGYTF. The CDR3 nucleotides read TGCGCCAGCAGGAGGGACGCAGGGGCTTACGACGGCTACACCTTC.

In its sample, this clonotype was seen a few times. The chain carries TRBV29-1 and TRBJ1-2; no clear D. The V and J ends lost 7 bases and 5 bases respectively, with 11 bases between them. This CDR3 has 11 residues. CDR1 and CDR2 from the germline V gene are SQVTM and ANQGSEA. The CDR3 reads CSAEGAYGYTF. The CDR3 DNA is TGCAGCGCCGAAGGAGCTTATGGCTACACCTTC.

This clonotype was observed at least ten times. The chain recombines TRBV11-2 with TRBJ2-6; TRBD1 is a possible D gene (5 bases). V was shortened by 8 bases and J by 1 base, with 9 bases between the two germline ends. Germline V gene data show CDR1 as SGHAT and CDR2 as FQNNGV. There are 14 residues in the CDR3. DNA for the CDR3: TGTGCCAGCGTCAAGGGGTCTGGGGCCAACGTCCTGACTTTC. Its protein is CASVKGSGANVLTF.

This clonotype was observed at least ten times. The chain employs TRBV29-1 and TRBJ2-2, with D perhaps TRBD2 (6 bases). V lost 8 bases and J lost 4, with 17 bases in between. Germline loops: CDR1 SQVTM, CDR2 ANQGSEA. The CDR3 extends over 14 amino acids. This CDR3 reads CSPRWEESTGELFF. As DNA, the CDR3 is TGCAGCCCGAGGTGGGAGGAGAGCACCGGGGAGCTGTTTTTT.

In this sample, this clonotype turned up a few times. The chain has TRBV11-2 and TRBJ2-7; 11 nucleotides agree with TRBD2. Looked up from germline, CDR1 is SGHAT and CDR2 is FQNNGV. This CDR3 comprises 16 residues. Unmatched junction bases numbered 10, after V lost 3 bases and J lost 6 bases. DNA for the CDR3: TGTGCCAGCAGCTTTGGGACTAGCGGCCTTTTTGGCGAGCAGTACTTC. This gives the protein CASSFGTSGLFGEQYF.

This clonotype occurred many times. V gene TRBV6-2 or TRBV6-3 combines with J gene TRBJ1-5, with D possibly matching TRBD1 (5 bases). V was pared by 5 bases and J by 1 base, with 21 bases between. The CDR3 covers 18 residues. The germline V gene has CDR1 MNHEY and CDR2 SVGEGT. CDR3 region: CASSPGPIVRGSNQPQHF. DNA for the CDR3: TGTGCCAGCAGTCCGGGACCGATAGTTCGAGGGAGCAATCAGCCCCAGCATTTT.

This clonotype has a count of ten or more. This chain uses TRBV20-1 with TRBJ1-6, with 7 bases aligning to TRBD1. The CDR3 loop spans 13 amino acids. The germline V gene encodes CDR1 DFQATT and CDR2 SNEGSKA (reference sequence). The trim removed 5 bases at V and 9 bases at J, leaving 7 bases unmatched. The CDR3 DNA reads TGCAGTGCTCAGGGGGACAAGGGTTCACCCCTCCACTTT. The encoded protein is CSAQGDKGSPLHF.

This clonotype was counted many times. This rearrangement joins TRBV25-1 to TRBJ2-3; D possibly corresponds to TRBD2 (6 bases). This CDR3 contains 14 residues. The germline gives CDR1 MGHDK, CDR2 SYGVNS. V was shortened by 3 bases and J by 3 bases, with 10 bases between the two germline ends. The CDR3 sequence is CASSEAGKTDTQYF. Written as DNA, the CDR3 is TGTGCCAGCAGTGAGGCGGGGAAAACAGATACGCAGTATTTT.

This clonotype has more than one count but fewer than ten. This chain joins TRBV7-3 and TRBJ2-5; the D is unclear. This CDR3 is built from 14 residues. Trimming cost V 1 base and J 4 bases, with 10 bases left between them. Germline values: CDR1 SGHTA, CDR2 FQGTGA. The CDR3 nucleotides read TGTGCCAGCAGCTTAAGTTCTGGGGTAGAGACCCAGTACTTC. It encodes CASSLSSGVETQYF.

This clonotype has more than one count but fewer than ten. J is TRBJ2-3 and V is TRBV6-5, with 8 nucleotides matching TRBD2. Germline values: CDR1 MNHEY, CDR2 SVGAGI. J lost 1 base, V lost 6 bases, and 6 bases had no gene match. The CDR3 contains 15 residues. This CDR3 reads CASSPFSGGTDTQYF. The CDR3, as DNA: TGTGCCAGCAGCCCCTTTAGCGGGGGCACAGATACGCAGTATTTT.

This clonotype occurred many times. The rearrangement links TRBV11-3 to TRBJ2-3; 8 nucleotides agree with TRBD2. This CDR3 comprises 16 residues. In germline, CDR1 is SGHNT, CDR2 YENEEA. V gave up 5 bases and J gave up 2 bases; unmatched junction bases: 9. The DNA for the CDR3 is TGTGCCAGCAGCCTATACGGGAGGGCCGTCACAGATACGCAGTATTTT. Its translation is CASSLYGRAVTDTQYF.

This clonotype was seen at least ten times. The V call is TRBV20-1, the J call TRBJ2-1; TRBD2 aligns across 8 bases. Germline V gene data show CDR1 as DFQATT and CDR2 as SNEGSKA (reference sequence). The CDR3 sequence is 16 residues long. The V gene end was trimmed by 3 bases and the J gene end by 0 bases; junction bases not matched to a gene: 7. CDR3 region: CSASEYGGASYNEQFF. The CDR3 DNA follows: TGCAGTGCTAGCGAATACGGGGGGGCCTCCTACAATGAGCAGTTCTTC.

This clonotype came up many times. The chain joins TRBV20-1 to TRBJ2-7, with 8 bases aligning to TRBD2. CDR3 size: 12 residues. The J segment lost 3 bases and the V segment lost 6 bases, leaving 4 bases of the junction unmatched. The germline CDR1 and CDR2 sequences are DFQATT and SNEGSKA (reference sequence). CDR3 nucleotide sequence: TGCAGTGCCCCCCGGGAGGGCTACGAGCAGTACTTC. This translates into CSAPREGYEQYF.

The sample holds a few counts of this clonotype. V gene TRBV2 combines with J gene TRBJ2-4, with 8 bases fitting TRBD1. Germline loops: CDR1 SNHLY, CDR2 FYNNEI. V lost 5 bases and J lost 6; bases outside the gene matches: 6. CDR3 length: 14 residues. This CDR3 reads CASSPDRGLNIQYF. The CDR3 coding sequence is TGTGCCAGCAGTCCAGACAGGGGACTAAACATTCAGTACTTC.

This sequence joins TRBV5-1 and TRBJ2-3, with no clear D. CDR1 and CDR2 from the germline V gene are SGHRS and YFSETQ. V was clipped by 3 bases and J by 2 bases, with 16 bases between them. The CDR3 has 16 residues. CDR3 DNA: TGCGCCAGCAGCTACGGAGAGCGTCGCTTCACAGATACGCAGTATTTT. Translating gives CASSYGERRFTDTQYF.

This clonotype was detected ten times or more. The chain carries TRBV11-2 and TRBJ2-7; TRBD1 agrees at 7 bases. Unmatched junction bases numbered 7, after V lost 7 bases and J lost 4 bases. CDR3 length equals 13 residues. Germline V lookup: CDR1 SGHAT, CDR2 FQNNGV. The CDR3 DNA reads TGTGCCAGCACCTGGGACAGTCAATACGAGCAGTACTTC. It specifies CASTWDSQYEQYF.

This clonotype has ten or more counts. J is TRBJ2-5 and V is TRBV20-1; TRBD1 agrees at 7 bases. Per the germline V gene, CDR1 is DFQATT and CDR2 is SNEGSKA (reference sequence). J was trimmed by 3 bases and V by 5 bases; bases with no gene match: 12. The CDR3 sequence is 15 residues long. CDR3 sequence reads: CSAGDPRQGKETQYF. The CDR3 DNA reads TGCAGTGCTGGGGACCCTAGACAGGGAAAAGAGACCCAGTACTTC.

This clonotype was seen many times. The chain is built from TRBV5-1 and TRBJ2-1; 14 bases agree with TRBD2. This CDR3 is built from 18 residues. Germline lookup yields CDR1 SGHRS and CDR2 YFSETQ. Trimming removed 3 bases from V and 2 bases from J; junction bases left unmatched: 7. The chain's CDR3 is CASSSPGLAGATYNEQFF. The CDR3 DNA follows: TGCGCCAGCAGCTCGCCGGGACTAGCGGGAGCCACCTACAATGAGCAGTTCTTC.

A few counts support this clonotype. DNA of the CDR3: TGTGCCAGCAGTTTCCAGTACACTGAAGCTTTCTTT. Protein sequence: CASSFQYTEAFF. The V call is TRBV12-3 or TRBV12-4, the J call TRBJ1-1; D is unresolved. V lost 3 bases to trimming and J lost 3 bases, with 5 bases between them. The CDR3 spans 12 residues.

The chain combines TRBV7-9 with TRBJ2-1, with a possible D match to TRBD1 (7 bases). CDR1 is SEHNR and CDR2 is FQNEAQ in the germline V gene (reference sequence). V was clipped by 1 base and J by 4 bases, with 26 bases between them. CDR3 length equals 20 residues. The CDR3 here is CASSLGAGQRGFGHYNEQFF. The CDR3 DNA reads as TGTGCCAGCAGCTTAGGGGCGGGACAGCGAGGGTTCGGGCATTACAATGAGCAGTTCTTC.

In its sample, this clonotype was seen many times. This chain connects TRBV13 to TRBJ2-6; weak D call: TRBD2 (6 bases). The CDR3 length is 15 residues. CDR1 is PRHDT and CDR2 is FYEKMQ in the germline V gene (reference sequence). The germline V and J ends were trimmed by 3 bases and 0 bases, with 6 bases remaining between them. The CDR3 reads CASSFGSSGANVLTF. The CDR3, as DNA: TGTGCCAGCAGCTTCGGGAGCTCTGGGGCCAACGTCCTGACTTTC.

The table lists this clonotype with many counts. The V and J genes are TRBV20-1 and TRBJ2-1; 11 positions match TRBD2. The CDR3 covers 15 residues. CDR1 is DFQATT, CDR2 SNEGSKA, per germline (reference sequence). V trimming: 3 bases; J trimming: 4 bases; junction bases outside the gene matches: 5. CDR3 coding DNA: TGCAGTGCTAGGCCCCCTAGCGGGGGGTACAATGAGCAGTTCTTC. Amino acids: CSARPPSGGYNEQFF.

This clonotype showed up just a few times. The J gene is TRBJ2-7, the V gene TRBV2, with 9 nucleotides matching TRBD1. The CDR3 covers 13 residues. Germline CDR1 SNHLY, CDR2 FYNNEI. V shed 6 bases, J shed 4 bases, and the junction held 4 bases outside the gene matches. DNA of the CDR3: TGTGCCAGCAGAGCACAGGGGGCTTACGAGCAGTACTTC. As protein: CASRAQGAYEQYF.

There are many counts of this clonotype. The chain uses TRBV9 and TRBJ2-3, with TRBD1 as a possible D gene (6 bases). With 0 bases removed from V and 3 bases from J, the gap between germline ends came to 11 bases. CDR1 SGDLS and CDR2 YYNGEE come from the germline V gene. The CDR3 spans 15 residues. This CDR3 reads CASSVVGGATDTQYF. The CDR3 coding sequence is TGTGCCAGCAGCGTAGTTGGGGGCGCGACAGATACGCAGTATTTT.

The chain couples TRBV6-2 or TRBV6-3 to TRBJ1-5; no clear D gene. V lost 5 bases, J lost 5 bases, and 19 bases lay in between. The CDR3 runs 16 residues. CDR1 is MNHEY, CDR2 SVGEGT, per germline. In DNA form, the CDR3 reads TGTGCCAGCAGTAAGGCCATAGACGTCAAAGATCAGCCCCAGCATTTT. Residues: CASSKAIDVKDQPQHF.

This clonotype was picked up a small number of times. The chain combines TRBV3-1 with TRBJ1-2, with D perhaps TRBD1 (6 bases). Trimming shortened V by 4 bases and J by 2 bases, and 8 bases separated the two germline ends. Germline V lookup: CDR1 LGHDT, CDR2 YNNKEL (reference sequence). The CDR3 covers 13 residues. The CDR3 DNA sequence: TGTGCCAGCAGCCTAGGACAGAACTATGGCTACACCTTC. Residues: CASSLGQNYGYTF.

This clonotype came up many times. V gene TRBV20-1 combines with J gene TRBJ1-5; TRBD1 aligns across 9 bases. Per germline, CDR1 DFQATT and CDR2 SNEGSKA (reference sequence). V was pared by 3 bases and J by 4 bases, with 1 base of the junction left unmatched. The CDR3 is made up of 13 amino acids. The CDR3 region has the DNA TGCAGTGCTAGGGGACAGGGAAATCAGCCCCAGCATTTT. The encoded protein is CSARGQGNQPQHF.

The rearrangement uses TRBV12-3 or TRBV12-4 and TRBJ2-7; D might be TRBD2 (5 bases). The V end was cut by 3 bases, the J end by 3 bases, with 15 bases between. The CDR3 contains 15 residues. The CDR3 DNA reads as TGTGCCAGCAGTTTCGGTGGAGGAGCCCACTACGAGCAGTACTTC. It translates to CASSFGGGAHYEQYF.

This clonotype was seen a handful of times. The chain links TRBV6-5 to TRBJ2-4; D remains ambiguous. Germline CDR1 is MNHEY and CDR2 is SVGAGI. There are 12 residues in the CDR3. V shed 6 bases and J shed 8 bases, with 11 bases lying between them. This CDR3 is CASRSIRDIQYF. For the CDR3, the DNA is TGTGCCAGCAGGTCGATCCGCGACATTCAGTACTTC.